This T cell receptor beta chain was captured in a study of identical twins. Findings and caveats of the study: The same donors were not followed; conclusions instead depended on cross-sectional statistical analysis. For monozygotic twins, models underestimated out-of-frame TCR alpha sharing. Abundant cord blood beta clonotypes carried fewer insertions; memory repertoires showed none.

This clonotype was counted only a few times. Its antigen is undetermined. With template switching, a universal primer site was added, and the cDNA carried unique molecular identifiers. TCRdb ran MiXCR on the 5' RACE reads and lists one entry per CDR3 protein. The sample contains 1.5 million to 2 million distinct CDR3 sequences, around 33% of which appear only once. This CDR3 contains 15 residues. CDR1 is MNHEY and CDR2 is SMNVEV in the germline V gene (reference sequence). The V end was cut by 6 bases, the J end by 4 bases, with 16 bases between. This TCR came from a newborn girl in good health. Source material: cord blood. V gene TRBV27 combines with J gene TRBJ1-5; tentatively, D is TRBD1 (5 bases). CDR3 protein: CASSPTPGPNQPQHF. CDR3 bases: TGTGCCAGCAGCCCCACTCCGGGGCCGAATCAGCCCCAGCATTTT.